These 26 T cell receptor beta chains originate from one sample sequenced in a study of blood T cell repertoires in COVID-19. Generated by immunoSEQ multiplex PCR, the TCRdb table keeps only in-frame clones and is missing some. In the table there are a few hundred thousand clones, approximately 85% of which are singletons. Specimen: PBMCs or T cells enriched from blood (not recorded which). All receptors derive from a man in his thirties or forties who had recovered from COVID-19.

The chain couples TRBV7-6 to TRBJ1-3; tentative D call: TRBD1 (6 bases). Trimming left V 4 bases short and J 4 bases short, with 14 bases between. Germline lookup yields CDR1 SGHVS and CDR2 FNYEAQ. This CDR3 contains 15 residues. CDR3 sequence reads: CASSSRQAPGNTIYF. CDR3 coding DNA: TGTGCCAGCAGCTCAAGACAGGCACCAGGAAACACCATATATTTT. Looking up the rest from reference TRBV7-6 and TRBJ1-3 gives the full variable domain: GAGVSQSPRYKVTKRGQDVALRCDPISGHVSLYWYRQALGQGPEFLTYFNYEAQQDKSGLPNDRFSAERPEGSISTLTIQRTEQRDSAMYRCASSSRQAPGNTIYFGEGSWLTVV.

J is TRBJ1-1 and V is TRBV2; TRBD1 might be the D (6 bases). The germline gives CDR1 SNHLY, CDR2 FYNNEI. This CDR3 is 14 amino acids long. V lost 5 bases and J 1 base, leaving 11 bases between the germline ends. The CDR3 DNA follows: TGTGCCAGCAGTCTACTAGGGGGGAACACTGAAGCTTTCTTT. It specifies CASSLLGGNTEAFF. Together with reference TRBV2 and TRBJ1-1, the CDR3 gives the full variable domain: EPEVTQTPSHQVTQMGQEVILRCVPISNHLYFYWYRQILGQKVEFLVSFYNNEISEKSEIFDDQFSVERPDGSNFTLKIRSTKLEDSAMYFCASSLLGGNTEAFFGQGTRLTVV.

The CDR3, as DNA: TGTGCCAGCAGCTTCCCAGCGGGAGATACGCAGTATTTT. This codes for CASSFPAGDTQYF. The rearrangement links TRBV5-5 to TRBJ2-3; tentatively, D is TRBD2 (6 bases). CDR3 length: 13 residues. The germline V gene has CDR1 SGHKS and CDR2 YYEKEE (reference sequence). V lost 2 bases and J lost 5, with 9 bases in between.

The genes are TRBV24-1 and TRBJ2-3; 9 bases match TRBD2. The V and J ends lost 6 bases and 5 bases, in that order; junction bases with no gene match: 11. The CDR3 totals 16 residues. Germline-derived CDR1 and CDR2 are KGHDR and SFDVKD. In DNA form, the CDR3 reads TGTGCCACCAGTACACTAGGCGGGGGGGCCCTAGATACGCAGTATTTT. It yields the protein CATSTLGGGALDTQYF.

There are many counts of this clone. The chain is built from TRBV4-2 and TRBJ1-6, with a tentative D call TRBD1 (5 bases). The germline V and J ends were trimmed by 0 bases and 9 bases, with 15 bases remaining between them. This CDR3 contains 16 residues. Germline CDR1 and CDR2: LGHNA and YNFKEQ. For the CDR3, the DNA is TGTGCCAGCAGCCAAGACGTGGACACAGTTAGTTCACCCCTCCACTTT. Translated: CASSQDVDTVSSPLHF.

This rearrangement joins TRBV24-1 to TRBJ1-1; D is possibly TRBD1 (6 bases). V lost 7 bases and J lost 1, with 15 bases in between. The CDR3 has 15 residues. Germline CDR1 is KGHDR and CDR2 is SFDVKD. CDR3 nucleotides: TGTGCCACCAGGGGAGTACAGGGTTCGAACACTGAAGCTTTCTTT. Translated: CATRGVQGSNTEAFF.

The rearrangement uses TRBV4-3 and TRBJ1-2, with 8 bases that match TRBD1. In germline, CDR1 is LGHNA, CDR2 YSLEER. The CDR3 spans 14 residues. V shed 0 bases and J 5 bases; nucleotides not matched to a gene: 2. In nucleotides, the CDR3 is TGCGCCAGCAGCCAAGACAACAGGGGGTATGGCTACACCTTC. Translation: CASSQDNRGYGYTF.

The rearrangement joins TRBV4-1 to TRBJ2-5; 8 bases align to TRBD1. The CDR3 runs to 16 residues. The V and J ends lost 0 bases and 5 bases, in that order; junction bases with no gene match: 8. Per germline, CDR1 MGHRA and CDR2 YSYEKL. The CDR3 nucleotides read TGCGCCAGCAGCCAAGAGGCGTCAGGGGGCGTGGAGACCCAGTACTTC. This gives the protein CASSQEASGGVETQYF.

The chain carries TRBV9 and TRBJ2-1, with 8 bases lining up with TRBD1. The CDR3 extends over 16 amino acids. Germline loops: CDR1 SGDLS, CDR2 YYNGEE. Unmatched junction bases numbered 9, after V lost 4 bases and J lost 3 bases. This CDR3 reads CASSTPWTGLYNEQFF. The DNA of the CDR3 is TGTGCCAGCAGCACCCCCTGGACAGGGCTCTACAATGAGCAGTTCTTC.

This sequence joins TRBV6-2 or TRBV6-3 and TRBJ2-7; tentative D call: TRBD2 (5 bases). The CDR3 extends over 13 amino acids. The V gene lost 5 bases and the J gene lost 3 bases, with 11 bases spanning the gap. The germline gives CDR1 MNHEY, CDR2 SVGEGT. CDR3 residues: CASSAGNYYEQYF. CDR3 coding DNA: TGTGCCAGCAGTGCCGGGAATTACTACGAGCAGTACTTC.

The chain is built from TRBV18 and TRBJ2-5, with 8 bases that match TRBD2. Germline V gives CDR1 KGHSH, CDR2 LQKENI. V shed 0 bases and J 0 bases; nucleotides not matched to a gene: 3. This CDR3 comprises 16 residues. The CDR3 DNA follows: TGTGCCAGCTCACCACCCACTAGCGGATACCAAGAGACCCAGTACTTC. It yields the protein CASSPPTSGYQETQYF.

The chain is built from TRBV6-5 and TRBJ2-7; D is perhaps TRBD2 (6 bases). The CDR3 loop spans 13 amino acids. Trimming stripped 7 bases from V and 3 bases from J, with 13 bases between. Germline V lookup: CDR1 MNHEY, CDR2 SVGAGI. CDR3 nucleotides: TGTGCCAGCAAGCGCGGGGAGGACTACGAGCAGTACTTC. Its protein is CASKRGEDYEQYF.

This clone was seen a handful of times. The chain has TRBV6-4 and TRBJ2-3; unclear D gene. The length of the CDR3 is 16 residues. V gave up 0 bases and J gave up 0 bases, with 10 bases separating them. The germline gives CDR1 MRHNA, CDR2 SNTAGT. The DNA of the CDR3 is TGTGCCAGCAGTGACTCGATGCGGAGTAGCACAGATACGCAGTATTTT. Protein: CASSDSMRSSTDTQYF.

V is TRBV5-4 and J is TRBJ2-7; weak D call: TRBD1 (5 bases). Trimming removed 0 bases from V and 3 bases from J, with 13 bases in between. CDR1 is SGHNT, CDR2 YYREEE, per germline (reference sequence). CDR3 length: 15 amino acids. The CDR3 bases are TGTGCCAGCAGCTTGGGGTGGACACCTCTCTACGAGCAGTACTTC. It encodes CASSLGWTPLYEQYF.

This chain links TRBV9 with TRBJ2-5; a possible D gene is TRBD2 (7 bases). V lost 3 bases to trimming and J lost 4 bases, with 13 bases between them. CDR1 and CDR2 (germline): SGDLS, YYNGEE. This CDR3 has 14 amino acids. The CDR3: CASSGNGGPETQYF. CDR3 sequence (DNA): TGTGCCAGCAGCGGAAACGGGGGGCCAGAGACCCAGTACTTC.

This chain's CDR3 is CASSLETSGTTDTQYF. CDR3 coding DNA: TGCGCCAGCAGCTTGGAGACTAGCGGGACCACAGATACGCAGTATTTT. The rearrangement links TRBV5-1 to TRBJ2-3; 11 positions match TRBD2. V trimming: 0 bases; J trimming: 2 bases; junction bases outside the gene matches: 2. The length of the CDR3 is 16 residues. The germline CDR1 and CDR2 sequences are SGHRS and YFSETQ.

This clone was counted a single time. This chain uses TRBV11-1 with TRBJ2-1; 8 nucleotides align to TRBD2. The CDR3 is 16 amino acids. In germline, CDR1 is SGHAT, CDR2 FQDESV (reference sequence). With V trimmed by 2 bases and J by 6 bases, 9 bases remained unmatched. The CDR3 bases are TGTGCCAGCAGCTTATTTACGGGGGGGCTTATCAATGAGCAGTTCTTC. Protein: CASSLFTGGLINEQFF.

This sequence joins TRBV5-1 and TRBJ1-6; TRBD1 might be the D (5 bases). V shed 0 bases and J shed 6 bases, with 10 bases lying between them. Germline V gives CDR1 SGHRS, CDR2 YFSETQ. The CDR3 loop spans 15 amino acids. The CDR3 loop reads CASSLGQSRNSPLHF. The CDR3 DNA sequence: TGCGCCAGCAGCTTGGGACAGAGCCGTAATTCACCCCTCCACTTT. Complete variable domain (other parts from reference TRBV5-1 and TRBJ1-6): KAGVTQTPRYLIKTRGQQVTLSCSPISGHRSVSWYQQTPGQGLQFLFEYFSETQRNKGNFPGRFSGRQFSNSRSEMNVSTLELGDSALYLCASSLGQSRNSPLHFGNGTRLTVT.

The V and J genes are TRBV5-6 and TRBJ2-7; D is ambiguous. This CDR3 contains 12 residues. Per germline, CDR1 SGHDT and CDR2 YYEEEE. V was shortened by 3 bases and J by 4 bases, with 8 bases between the two germline ends. The DNA for the CDR3 is TGTGCCAGCAGCTCTTCCCTTTACGAGCAGTACTTC. It encodes CASSSSLYEQYF.

The chain couples TRBV5-8 to TRBJ1-5, with a weak D call TRBD1 (6 bases). CDR1 is SGHTS and CDR2 is YDEGEE in the germline V gene. The CDR3 has 15 residues. Trimming pared 0 bases from V and 7 bases from J, leaving 14 bases between. The CDR3 DNA sequence: TGTGCCAGCAGCTTGGAAGGGGGAAAGGGGCAGCCCCAGCATTTT. This encodes CASSLEGGKGQPQHF.

The chain employs TRBV5-1 and TRBJ2-5, with 8 bases fitting TRBD1. V dropped 5 bases and J dropped 5; count of bases not matched to a gene: 8. CDR3 size: 14 residues. Looked up from germline, CDR1 is SGHRS and CDR2 is YFSETQ. Written as DNA, the CDR3 is TGCGCCAGCAGTCTGTCAGGGGGCGCGGAGACCCAGTACTTC. Encoded protein: CASSLSGGAETQYF.

This chain uses TRBV5-6 with TRBJ1-1; 9 nucleotides align to TRBD1. Germline V gives CDR1 SGHDT, CDR2 YYEEEE. This CDR3 comprises 15 residues. Trimming took 6 bases from V and 5 from J; bases not matched to a gene: 11. In nucleotides, the CDR3 is TGTGCCAGCACCCAGGTCGGGACAGGGTTTACTGAAGCTTTCTTT. This translates into CASTQVGTGFTEAFF.

This sequence joins TRBV7-3 and TRBJ2-2; 10 bases fit TRBD1. Germline V gives CDR1 SGHTA, CDR2 FQGTGA. The CDR3 loop spans 16 amino acids. V lost 2 bases to trimming and J lost 4 bases; unmatched junction nucleotides: 4. CDR3 residues: CASSLGTGAFTGELFF. In nucleotides, the CDR3 is TGTGCCAGCAGCTTAGGGACAGGGGCTTTCACCGGGGAGCTGTTTTTT.

The chain recombines TRBV14 with TRBJ2-7, with a weak D call TRBD1 (6 bases). This CDR3 comprises 14 residues. The germline V gene encodes CDR1 SGHDN and CDR2 FVKESK. Trimming shortened V by 4 bases and J by 5 bases, and 15 bases separated the two germline ends. For the CDR3, the DNA is TGTGCCAGCAGCCGACGGACAGTAGGCAACGAGCAGTACTTC. This encodes CASSRRTVGNEQYF.

The rearrangement links TRBV9 to TRBJ1-2, with D perhaps TRBD1 (6 bases). The CDR3 sequence is 14 residues long. Germline CDR1 and CDR2: SGDLS and YYNGEE. V lost 3 bases to trimming and J lost 4 bases, with 13 bases between them. CDR3 sequence: CASSGSGQLYGYTF. The CDR3 DNA sequence: TGTGCCAGCAGCGGGTCCGGACAGCTCTATGGCTACACCTTC. Full variable domain (rest looked up from reference TRBV9 and TRBJ1-2): DSGVTQTPKHLITATGQRVTLRCSPRSGDLSVYWYQQSLDQGLQFLIQYYNGEERAKGNILERFSAQQFPDLHSELNLSSLELGDSALYFCASSGSGQLYGYTFGSGTRLTVV.

The genes are TRBV3-1 (or the pseudogene TRBV3-2) and TRBJ2-1; 10 positions match TRBD2. The V and J ends lost 1 base and 0 bases, in that order; junction bases with no gene match: 6. Germline V gene data show CDR1 as LGHDT and CDR2 as YNNKEL (reference sequence). CDR3 length: 18 amino acids. CDR3 in DNA: TGTGCCAGCAGCCAAGGTGTACTAGCGGGAACCTCCTACAATGAGCAGTTCTTC. Translated, it gives CASSQGVLAGTSYNEQFF.